The 4 T cell receptor beta chains below come from one sample, sequenced in a study of cytomegalovirus exposure and HLA in healthy donors. Primers for the PCR totalled 60 Vbeta and 13 Jbeta. The data were produced by immunoSEQ multiplex PCR, yet TCRdb's version contains in-frame clones alone and is incomplete. The profile shows tens of thousands of clones, 60% to 80% of them singletons. The sequenced sample was PBMCs. The receptors shown here come from a man in his forties in good health and CMV-seronegative.

This chain connects TRBV30 to TRBJ1-5; TRBD1 matches 8 bases. Trimming cost V 6 bases and J 2 bases; bases outside gene matches: 3. This CDR3 spans 13 amino acids. Germline CDR1 is GTSNPN and CDR2 is SVGIG (reference sequence). The CDR3 here is CACETGGNQPQHF. The CDR3 bases are TGTGCCTGTGAGACAGGGGGCAATCAGCCCCAGCATTTT.

J is TRBJ2-3 and V is TRBV10-3; TRBD2 agrees at 9 bases. The CDR3 length is 15 residues. The germline CDR1 and CDR2 sequences are ENHRY and SYGVKD. J gave up 2 bases and V 6 bases, and 6 bases lay outside the gene matches. The CDR3 nucleotides are TGTGCCATCAGCGTTCTAGCGGGGAACACAGATACGCAGTATTTT. This encodes CAISVLAGNTDTQYF.

There are a few counts of this clone. This sequence joins TRBV10-2 and TRBJ2-2; D possibly corresponds to TRBD1 (5 bases). The CDR3 contains 12 residues. In germline, CDR1 is WSHSY, CDR2 SAAADI. V dropped 6 bases and J dropped 7 bases, with 9 bases sitting between them. CDR3 region: CASREGVGELFF. Here the CDR3 DNA reads TGCGCCAGCAGGGAAGGGGTCGGGGAGCTGTTTTTT.

This chain uses TRBV4-1 with TRBJ1-4; TRBD1 matches 9 bases. The germline V gene encodes CDR1 MGHRA and CDR2 YSYEKL. The CDR3 covers 16 residues. V shed 1 base and J 8 bases; nucleotides not matched to a gene: 8. DNA for the CDR3: TGCGCCAGCAGCCAAGCCGGGGACAGGGACGGGGAAAAACTGTTTTTT. It yields the protein CASSQAGDRDGEKLFF.